This TCR beta chain was documented in a study of cytomegalovirus exposure and HLA in healthy donors. Study background: One earlier analysis, a look at approximately 180 million T cells, found almost 120 million unique TCR beta sequences. Membership in the Caucasian-associated ancestry cluster was found for around 81% of approximately 380 genotyped donors. General study findings and limits: Common viral pathogens were later found to be apparently linked to several of the most significant clusters. Among TCR beta chains, those listed as cytomegalovirus-associated numbered fewer than 200.

Concerning this clone itself: What it recognizes is unknown.

Trimming removed 0 bases from V and 4 bases from J; junction bases left unmatched: 8. This CDR3 region has 17 residues. Germline CDR1 is SGHRS and CDR2 is YFSETQ. PCR primers comprised 60 Vbeta and 13 Jbeta primers. Method: immunoSEQ multiplex PCR; TCRdb's copy keeps in-frame clones and lacks some. The data show nearly 65,000 clones, 73% seen once. The chain uses TRBV5-1 and TRBJ2-2; 8 nucleotides line up with TRBD2. The sample comprised PBMCs. The sequence was collected from a man aged 45-65 years in good health and CMV-seronegative. CDR3 DNA: TGCGCCAGCAGCTTGGCCACAGCGGGGGCCCTCACCGGGGAGCTGTTTTTT. It specifies CASSLATAGALTGELFF.